The clone carrying this TCR beta chain was detected only a few times. Its antigen remains unidentified. The data originate from a study of cytotoxic CD8 clonotypes in ibrutinib-treated CLL. Study context: Timing of response sample collection was a median around twelve months after treatment start, with a range of 6 to 36. Findings of the study overall: Public clonotypes showed up rarely, and on treatment they shrank or held steady.

Sequencing used immunoSEQ multiplex PCR; TCRdb keeps in-frame clones, though not all of them. Found here are some 92,000 clones, more than 70% of them singletons; the top ten hold 20% to 25%. Sequences were derived from PBMCs, sampled after 24 months of ibrutinib treatment. This sequence was found in a human donor with chronic lymphocytic leukemia.

The CDR3 nucleotides are TGTGCCAGCAGAGGGACAGCCCGTAATCAGCCCCAGCATTTT. Translation: CASRGTARNQPQHF. The chain links TRBV2 to TRBJ1-5, with 7 nucleotides matching TRBD1. Germline V gives CDR1 SNHLY, CDR2 FYNNEI. The CDR3 sequence is 14 residues long. Germline trimming cut 6 bases from V and 4 bases from J; bases unmatched to any gene: 6. Drawing the rest from reference TRBV2 and TRBJ1-5, the complete variable domain is EPEVTQTPSHQVTQMGQEVILRCVPISNHLYFYWYRQILGQKVEFLVSFYNNEISEKSEIFDDQFSVERPDGSNFTLKIRSTKLEDSAMYFCASRGTARNQPQHFGDGTRLSIL.